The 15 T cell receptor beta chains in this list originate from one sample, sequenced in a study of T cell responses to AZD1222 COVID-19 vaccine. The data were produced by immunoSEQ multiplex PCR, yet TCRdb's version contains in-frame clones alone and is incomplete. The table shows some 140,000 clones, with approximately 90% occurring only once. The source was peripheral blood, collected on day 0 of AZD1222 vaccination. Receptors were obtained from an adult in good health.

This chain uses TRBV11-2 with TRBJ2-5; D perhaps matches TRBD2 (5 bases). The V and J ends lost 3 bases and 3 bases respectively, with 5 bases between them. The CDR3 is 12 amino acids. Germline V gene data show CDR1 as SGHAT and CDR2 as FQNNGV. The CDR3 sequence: CASSFGKETQYF. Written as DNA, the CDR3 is TGTGCCAGCAGCTTCGGGAAAGAGACCCAGTACTTC.

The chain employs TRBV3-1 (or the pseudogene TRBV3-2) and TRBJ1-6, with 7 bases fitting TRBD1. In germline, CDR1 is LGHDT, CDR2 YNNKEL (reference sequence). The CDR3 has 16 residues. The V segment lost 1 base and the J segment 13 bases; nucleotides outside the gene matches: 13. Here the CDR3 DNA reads TGTGCCAGCAGCCAAGTCCACTGGGGACAGTCGGACCCCCTCCACTTT. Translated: CASSQVHWGQSDPLHF.

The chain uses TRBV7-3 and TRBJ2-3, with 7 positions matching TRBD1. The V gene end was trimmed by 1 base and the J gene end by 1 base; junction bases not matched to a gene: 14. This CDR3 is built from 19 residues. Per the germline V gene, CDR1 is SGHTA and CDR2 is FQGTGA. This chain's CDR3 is CASSLKGQVNLFRTDTQYF. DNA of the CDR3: TGTGCCAGCAGCTTAAAAGGACAGGTAAACCTGTTCCGCACAGATACGCAGTATTTT.

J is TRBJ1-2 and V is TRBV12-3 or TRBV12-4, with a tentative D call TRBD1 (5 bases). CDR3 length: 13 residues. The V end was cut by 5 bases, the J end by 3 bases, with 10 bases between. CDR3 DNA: TGTGCCAGCAGTGGGCAGGGCTACTATGGCTACACCTTC. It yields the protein CASSGQGYYGYTF.

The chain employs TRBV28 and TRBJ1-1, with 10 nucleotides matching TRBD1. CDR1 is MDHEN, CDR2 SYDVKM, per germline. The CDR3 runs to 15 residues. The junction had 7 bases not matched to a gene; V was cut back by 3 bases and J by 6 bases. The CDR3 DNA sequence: TGTGCCAGCAGTTTCGGGGGACAGGGGTCTCCTGAAGCTTTCTTT. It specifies CASSFGGQGSPEAFF.

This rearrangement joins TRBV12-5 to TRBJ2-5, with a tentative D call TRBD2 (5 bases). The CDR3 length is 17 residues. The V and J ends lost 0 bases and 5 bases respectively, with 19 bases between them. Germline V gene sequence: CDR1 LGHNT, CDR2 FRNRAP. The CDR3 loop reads CASGLVLSSVPSETQYF. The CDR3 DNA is TGTGCTAGTGGTTTGGTACTGAGTAGCGTACCCTCGGAGACCCAGTACTTC.

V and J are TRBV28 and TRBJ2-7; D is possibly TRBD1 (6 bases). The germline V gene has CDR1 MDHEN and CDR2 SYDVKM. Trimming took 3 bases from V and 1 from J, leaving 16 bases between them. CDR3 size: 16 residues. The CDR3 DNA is TGTGCCAGCAGTTTTAGGACTTCAAGGGGGTCCTACGAGCAGTACTTC. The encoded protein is CASSFRTSRGSYEQYF.

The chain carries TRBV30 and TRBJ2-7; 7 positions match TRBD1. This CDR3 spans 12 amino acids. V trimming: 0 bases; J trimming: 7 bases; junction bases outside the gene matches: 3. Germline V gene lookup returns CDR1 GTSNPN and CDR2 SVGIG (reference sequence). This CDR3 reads CAWSVRGLEQYF. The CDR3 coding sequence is TGTGCCTGGAGTGTAAGGGGGCTGGAGCAGTACTTC. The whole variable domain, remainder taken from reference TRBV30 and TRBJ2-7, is SQTIHQWPATLVQPVGSPLSLECTVEGTSNPNLYWYRQAAGRGLQLLFYSVGIGQISSEVPQNLSASRPQDRQFILSSKKLLLSDSGFYLCAWSVRGLEQYFGPGTRLTVT.

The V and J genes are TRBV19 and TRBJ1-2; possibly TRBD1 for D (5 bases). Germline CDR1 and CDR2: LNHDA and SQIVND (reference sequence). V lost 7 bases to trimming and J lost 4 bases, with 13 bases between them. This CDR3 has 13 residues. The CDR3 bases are TGTGCCAGTAATTGGCAGGGCTCCTATGGCTACACCTTC. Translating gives CASNWQGSYGYTF.

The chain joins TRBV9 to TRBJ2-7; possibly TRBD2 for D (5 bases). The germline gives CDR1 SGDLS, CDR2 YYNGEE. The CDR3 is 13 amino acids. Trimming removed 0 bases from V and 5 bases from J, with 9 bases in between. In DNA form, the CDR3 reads TGTGCCAGCAGCGTAGGCCCGGGGAACGAGCAGTACTTC. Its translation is CASSVGPGNEQYF.

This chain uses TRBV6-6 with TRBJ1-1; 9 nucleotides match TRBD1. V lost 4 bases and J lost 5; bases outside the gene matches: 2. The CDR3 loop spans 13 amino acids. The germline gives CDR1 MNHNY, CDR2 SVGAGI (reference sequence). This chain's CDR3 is CASSSGQGTEAFF. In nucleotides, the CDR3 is TGTGCCAGCAGTTCGGGACAGGGTACTGAAGCTTTCTTT.

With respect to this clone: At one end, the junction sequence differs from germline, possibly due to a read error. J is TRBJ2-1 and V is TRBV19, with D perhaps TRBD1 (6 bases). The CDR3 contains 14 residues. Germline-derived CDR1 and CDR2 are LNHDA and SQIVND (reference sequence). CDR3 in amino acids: CASSIRGDYHEQFF. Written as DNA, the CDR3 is TGTGCCAGTAGTATCAGGGGAGACTACCATGAGCAGTTCTTC.

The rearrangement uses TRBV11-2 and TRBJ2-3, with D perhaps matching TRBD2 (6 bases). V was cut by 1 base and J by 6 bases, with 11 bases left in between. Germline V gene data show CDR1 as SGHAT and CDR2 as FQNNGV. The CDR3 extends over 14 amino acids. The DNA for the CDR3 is TGTGCCAGCAGCTTAGGGCTAGCGTTTGATACGCAGTATTTT. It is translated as CASSLGLAFDTQYF.

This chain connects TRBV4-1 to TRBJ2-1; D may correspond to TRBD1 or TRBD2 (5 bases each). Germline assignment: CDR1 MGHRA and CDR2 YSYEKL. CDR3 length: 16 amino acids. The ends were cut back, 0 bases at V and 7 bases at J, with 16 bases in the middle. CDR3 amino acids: CASSQEQASWGNEQFF. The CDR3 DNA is TGCGCCAGCAGCCAAGAACAGGCTAGTTGGGGGAATGAGCAGTTCTTC.

The CDR3 loop is CASSRQGDAFF. The CDR3 coding sequence is TGTGCCAGCAGTCGACAGGGCGACGCTTTCTTT. J is TRBJ1-1 and V is TRBV6-5, with 7 bases aligning to TRBD1. With 5 bases clipped from V and 11 bases from J, the junction kept 5 bases outside the gene matches. CDR1 is MNHEY and CDR2 is SVGAGI in the germline V gene. The CDR3 totals 11 residues.